This T cell receptor beta chain was found in a study of blood T cell repertoires in COVID-19. About the study: Whether acute or convalescent, the COVID-19 samples came from the United States, Italy and Spain.

The method was immunoSEQ multiplex PCR; TCRdb's version includes in-frame clones alone and lacks a portion of them. The sample includes 150,000 to 180,000 clones, under 85% seen only once; the top ten take roughly 0.6%. Germline values: CDR1 SGHKS, CDR2 YYEKEE (reference sequence). This CDR3 comprises 15 residues. V lost 0 bases and J 7 bases, leaving 14 bases between the germline ends. Sequencing was carried out using peripheral blood. This TCR derives from a man in his 60s with COVID-19, enrolled during active disease. This chain joins TRBV5-5 and TRBJ1-5; the D is unclear. CDR3 nucleotides: TGTGCCAGCAGCTTGGGGACTAACATGGTCCAGCCCCAGCATTTT. The encoded protein is CASSLGTNMVQPQHF.